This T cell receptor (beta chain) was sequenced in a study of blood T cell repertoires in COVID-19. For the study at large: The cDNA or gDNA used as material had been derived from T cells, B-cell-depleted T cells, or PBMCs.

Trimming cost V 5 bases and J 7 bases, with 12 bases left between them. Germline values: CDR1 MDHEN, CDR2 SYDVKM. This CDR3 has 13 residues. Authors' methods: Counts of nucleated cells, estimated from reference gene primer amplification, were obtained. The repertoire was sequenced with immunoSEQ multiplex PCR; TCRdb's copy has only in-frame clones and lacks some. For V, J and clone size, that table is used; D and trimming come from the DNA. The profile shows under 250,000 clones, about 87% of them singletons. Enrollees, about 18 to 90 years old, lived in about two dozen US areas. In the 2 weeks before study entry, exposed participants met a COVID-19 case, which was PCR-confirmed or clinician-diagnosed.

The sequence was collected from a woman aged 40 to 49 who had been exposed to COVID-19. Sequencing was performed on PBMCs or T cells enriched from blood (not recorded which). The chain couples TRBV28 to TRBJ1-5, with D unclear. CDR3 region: CASSPTGRQPQHF. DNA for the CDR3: TGTGCCAGCAGTCCCACGGGGAGACAGCCCCAGCATTTT.